These T cell receptor beta chains were read from a single sample in a study of T cell responses to AZD1222 COVID-19 vaccine. The data were produced by immunoSEQ multiplex PCR, yet TCRdb's version contains in-frame clones alone and is incomplete. The sample yields some 140,000 clones, 92% seen once. The sample in question was peripheral blood, obtained on day 0 of AZD1222 vaccination. The receptors originated from an adult in good health. Each CDR3 is given with its conserved first and last residue. A D gene is named only where the DNA matches it firmly. Some rows mark clone size as missing; the rest say once, few, many or name a class of expanded clone.

V gene: TRBV9
D gene: -
clone size: -
J gene: TRBJ1-1
CDR3 DNA: TGTGCCAGCAGCCCTCAAAACCCTCCTGAAGCTTTCTTT
CDR3 protein: CASSPQNPPEAFF

V gene: TRBV10-3
D gene: TRBD2
clone size: -
J gene: TRBJ2-3
CDR3 DNA: TGTGCCATCAATTTAGCGGGAGGGGCAGATACGCAGTATTTT
CDR3 protein: CAINLAGGADTQYF

V gene: TRBV27
D gene: -
clone size: -
J gene: TRBJ2-1
CDR3 DNA: TGTGCCAGCAGTTTGCAGGGAATCGCCTACAATGAGCAGTTCTTC
CDR3 protein: CASSLQGIAYNEQFF

V gene: TRBV6-5
D gene: TRBD1
clone size: -
J gene: TRBJ2-2
CDR3 DNA: TGTGCCAGCAGTTACTCTGGGGGACAGGGTATGGGGGAGCTGTTTTTT
CDR3 protein: CASSYSGGQGMGELFF

V gene: TRBV6-4
D gene: -
clone size: -
J gene: TRBJ2-6
CDR3 DNA: TGTGCCAGCAGTCCTTCAGGGGCTGGGGCCAACGTCCTGACTTTC
CDR3 protein: CASSPSGAGANVLTF

V gene: TRBV5-1
D gene: TRBD1
clone size: -
J gene: TRBJ2-3
CDR3 DNA: TGCGCCAGCAGGGAGGGACAGGGGCGAGATACGCAGTATTTT
CDR3 protein: CASREGQGRDTQYF

V gene: TRBV30
D gene: -
clone size: -
J gene: TRBJ2-3
CDR3 DNA: TGTGCCTGGCGCAGGATTAGCACAGATACGCAGTATTTT
CDR3 protein: CAWRRISTDTQYF

V gene: TRBV5-4
D gene: -
clone size: -
J gene: TRBJ2-3
CDR3 DNA: TGTGCCAGCAGCTTGGAGAGTGTCGCAGATACGCAGTATTTT
CDR3 protein: CASSLESVADTQYF

V gene: TRBV9
D gene: -
clone size: -
J gene: TRBJ2-2
CDR3 DNA: TGTGCCAGCAGCGTAGCCCAAACTCCCGGGGAGCTGTTTTTT
CDR3 protein: CASSVAQTPGELFF

V gene: TRBV30
D gene: -
clone size: -
J gene: TRBJ2-1
CDR3 DNA: TGTGCCTGGTCCATTGGAGAGCGCAATGAGCAGTTCTTC
CDR3 protein: CAWSIGERNEQFF

V gene: TRBV7-3
D gene: TRBD1
clone size: -
J gene: TRBJ2-7
CDR3 DNA: TGTGCCAGCAGCTTAGGGACAGGGGCCTACGAGCAGTACTTC
CDR3 protein: CASSLGTGAYEQYF

V gene: TRBV30
D gene: TRBD1
clone size: -
J gene: TRBJ1-1
CDR3 DNA: TGTGCCTTAGACAGGGCGAGAGGTACTGAAGCTTTCTTT
CDR3 protein: CALDRARGTEAFF

V gene: TRBV19
D gene: TRBD2
clone size: once
J gene: TRBJ2-1
CDR3 DNA: TGTGCCAGTAGTATGACTAGCGGGAGCTCCTACAATGAGCAGTTCTTC
CDR3 protein: CASSMTSGSSYNEQFF

V gene: TRBV3-1/TRBV3-2
D gene: -
clone size: -
J gene: TRBJ2-5
CDR3 DNA: TGTGCCAGCAGCCAAGGAGCTGATAAAGAGACCCAGTACTTC
CDR3 protein: CASSQGADKETQYF

V gene: TRBV5-1
D gene: -
clone size: few
J gene: TRBJ2-5
CDR3 DNA: TGCGCCAGCAGCTTGGTGGAGGGGTGGGGAGGAGAGACCCAGTACTTC
CDR3 protein: CASSLVEGWGGETQYF

V gene: TRBV19
D gene: TRBD2
clone size: -
J gene: TRBJ2-2
CDR3 DNA: TGTGCCAGTAGTTCTCCTAGCGGGAGCGGCGGGGAGCTGTTTTTT
CDR3 protein: CASSSPSGSGGELFF

V gene: TRBV5-4
D gene: TRBD2
clone size: -
J gene: TRBJ2-3
CDR3 DNA: TGTGCCAGCAGCCCTTTCAGCGGGAGTTCCGCAGATACGCAGTATTTT
CDR3 protein: CASSPFSGSSADTQYF

V gene: TRBV25-1
D gene: -
clone size: -
J gene: TRBJ1-1
CDR3 DNA: TGTGCCAGCAGTGAATGGGCGGATAACACTGAAGCTTTCTTT
CDR3 protein: CASSEWADNTEAFF

V gene: TRBV27
D gene: -
clone size: -
J gene: TRBJ1-2
CDR3 DNA: TGTGCCAGCAGTTTGAGACCGGACACCTCATTTGGTGGCTACACCTTC
CDR3 protein: CASSLRPDTSFGGYTF

V gene: TRBV15
D gene: -
clone size: -
J gene: TRBJ1-6
CDR3 DNA: TGTGCCACCAGCGTCAACAGGGCAGGGTCACCCCCCCACTTT
CDR3 protein: CATSVNRAGSPPHF